This T cell receptor beta chain emerged from a study of T cells in Graves' hyperthyroidism and ophthalmopathy. CDR3 size: 16 residues. With 5 bases clipped from V and 3 bases from J, the junction kept 10 bases outside the gene matches. The germline V gene encodes CDR1 DFQATT and CDR2 SNEGSKA (reference sequence). As for this clonotype: Its antigen is as yet unknown.

From RNA transcripts, TCR beta CDR3 regions were amplified. HTBI primers drove first-round RT-PCR of the TCR CDR3. TCRdb re-derived calls from the multiplex PCR reads in MiXCR, one entry per CDR3 protein. The sample yields around 760,000 distinct CDR3 sequences, roughly 32% seen once. General study findings and limits: The model forecast ophthalmopathy, anticipating it by a median around 6.9 months before onset.

Sequenced input: blood. The chain carries TRBV20-1 and TRBJ2-5, with TRBD2 matching over 12 bases. The clonotype comes from a woman aged 40 to 49 with Graves' hyperthyroidism. CDR3 in DNA: TGCAGTGCTTCCCCTCTCGGACTAGCGGGGAAAGAGACCCAGTACTTC. Its protein product is CSASPLGLAGKETQYF.